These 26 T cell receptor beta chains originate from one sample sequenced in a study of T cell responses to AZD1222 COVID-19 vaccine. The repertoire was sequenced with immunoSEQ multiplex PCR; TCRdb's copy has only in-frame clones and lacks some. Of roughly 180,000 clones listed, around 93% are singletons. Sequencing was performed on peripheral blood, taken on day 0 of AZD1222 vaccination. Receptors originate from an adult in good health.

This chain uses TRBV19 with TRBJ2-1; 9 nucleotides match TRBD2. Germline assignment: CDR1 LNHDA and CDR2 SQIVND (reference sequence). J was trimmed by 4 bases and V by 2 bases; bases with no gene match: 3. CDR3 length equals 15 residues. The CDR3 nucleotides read TGTGCCAGTAGTATAACTAGCGGGCTATACAATGAGCAGTTCTTC. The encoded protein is CASSITSGLYNEQFF.

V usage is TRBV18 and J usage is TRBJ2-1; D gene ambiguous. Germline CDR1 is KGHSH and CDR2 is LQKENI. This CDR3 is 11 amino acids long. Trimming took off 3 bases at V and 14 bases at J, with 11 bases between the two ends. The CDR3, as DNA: TGTGCCAGCTCACCGGGAAATGGGGAGTTCTTC. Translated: CASSPGNGEFF.

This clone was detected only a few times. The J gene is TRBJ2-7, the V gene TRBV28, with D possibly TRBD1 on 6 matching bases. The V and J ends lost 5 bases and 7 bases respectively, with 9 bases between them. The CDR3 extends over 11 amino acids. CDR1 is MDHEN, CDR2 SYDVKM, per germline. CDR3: CASSLGTEQYF. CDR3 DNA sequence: TGTGCCAGCAGTCTCGGGACAGAGCAGTACTTC. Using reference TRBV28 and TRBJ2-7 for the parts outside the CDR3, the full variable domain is DVKVTQSSRYLVKRTGEKVFLECVQDMDHENMFWYRQDPGLGLRLIYFSYDVKMKEKGDIPEGYSVSREKKERFSLILESASTNQTSMYLCASSLGTEQYFGPGTRLTVT.

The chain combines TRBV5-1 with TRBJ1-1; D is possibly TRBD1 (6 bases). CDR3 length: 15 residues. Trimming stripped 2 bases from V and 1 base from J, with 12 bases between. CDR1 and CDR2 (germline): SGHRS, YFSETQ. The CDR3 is CASSLMGRGNTEAFF. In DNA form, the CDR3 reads TGCGCCAGCAGCTTAATGGGCAGGGGGAACACTGAAGCTTTCTTT.

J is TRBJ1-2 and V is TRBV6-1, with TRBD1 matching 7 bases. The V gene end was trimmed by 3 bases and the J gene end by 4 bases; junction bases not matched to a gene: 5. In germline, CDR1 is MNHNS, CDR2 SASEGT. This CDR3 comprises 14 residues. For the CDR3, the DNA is TGTGCCAGCAGTGATGGACAGGCCTCCTATGGCTACACCTTC. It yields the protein CASSDGQASYGYTF.

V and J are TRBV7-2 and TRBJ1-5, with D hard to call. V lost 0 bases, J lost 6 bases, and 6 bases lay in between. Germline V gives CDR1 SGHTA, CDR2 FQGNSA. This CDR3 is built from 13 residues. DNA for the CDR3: TGTGCCAGCAGCTTAGCGGACGGTCAGCCCCAGCATTTT. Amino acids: CASSLADGQPQHF.

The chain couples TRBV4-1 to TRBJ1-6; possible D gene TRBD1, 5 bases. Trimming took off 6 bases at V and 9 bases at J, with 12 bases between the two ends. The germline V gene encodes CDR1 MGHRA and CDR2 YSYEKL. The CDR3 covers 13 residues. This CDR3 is CASRWQGGSPLHF. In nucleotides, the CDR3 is TGCGCCAGCAGGTGGCAGGGAGGTTCACCCCTCCACTTT.

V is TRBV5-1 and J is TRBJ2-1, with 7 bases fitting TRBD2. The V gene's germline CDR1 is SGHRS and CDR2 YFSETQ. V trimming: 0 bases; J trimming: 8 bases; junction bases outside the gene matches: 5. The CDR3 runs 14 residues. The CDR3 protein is CASSLGAREDEQFF. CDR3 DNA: TGCGCCAGCAGCTTGGGGGCCCGGGAGGATGAGCAGTTCTTC.

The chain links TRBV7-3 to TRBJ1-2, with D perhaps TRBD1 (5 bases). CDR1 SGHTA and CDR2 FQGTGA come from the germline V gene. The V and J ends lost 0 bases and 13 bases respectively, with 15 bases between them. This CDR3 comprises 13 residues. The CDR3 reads CASSLTGTSVGTF. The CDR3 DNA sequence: TGTGCCAGCAGCTTAACCGGGACGAGTGTCGGCACCTTC.

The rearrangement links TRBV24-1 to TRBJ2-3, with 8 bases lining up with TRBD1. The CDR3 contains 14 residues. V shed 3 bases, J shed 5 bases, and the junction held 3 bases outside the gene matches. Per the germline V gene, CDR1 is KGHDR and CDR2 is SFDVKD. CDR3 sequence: CATSDTGGLDTQYF. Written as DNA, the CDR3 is TGTGCCACCAGTGATACAGGGGGACTAGATACGCAGTATTTT.

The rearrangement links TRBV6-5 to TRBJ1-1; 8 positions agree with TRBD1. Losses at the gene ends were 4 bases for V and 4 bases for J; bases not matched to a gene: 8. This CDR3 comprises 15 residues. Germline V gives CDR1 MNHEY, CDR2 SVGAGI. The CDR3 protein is CASSLGQGRGTEAFF. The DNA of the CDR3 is TGTGCCAGCAGTTTAGGACAGGGTCGAGGCACTGAAGCTTTCTTT.

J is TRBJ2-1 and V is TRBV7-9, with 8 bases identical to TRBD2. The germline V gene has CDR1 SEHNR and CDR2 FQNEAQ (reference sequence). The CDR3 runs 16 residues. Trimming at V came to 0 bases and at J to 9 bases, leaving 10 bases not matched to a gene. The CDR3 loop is CASSLAGLGLPSEQFF. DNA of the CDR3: TGTGCCAGCAGCTTAGCGGGACTAGGTCTGCCAAGTGAGCAGTTCTTC. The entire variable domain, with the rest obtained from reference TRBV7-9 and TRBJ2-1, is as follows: DTGVSQNPRHKITKRGQNVTFRCDPISEHNRLYWYRQTLGQGPEFLTYFQNEAQLEKSRLLSDRFSAERPKGSFSTLEIQRTEQGDSAMYLCASSLAGLGLPSEQFFGPGTRLTVL.

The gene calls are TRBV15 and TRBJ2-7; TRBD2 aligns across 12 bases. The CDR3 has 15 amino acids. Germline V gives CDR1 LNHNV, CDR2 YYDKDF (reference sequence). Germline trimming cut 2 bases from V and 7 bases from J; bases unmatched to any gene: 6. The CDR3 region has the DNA TGTGCCACCAGCAGACTAGCGGGAGGGCCGGGAGAGCAGTACTTC. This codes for CATSRLAGGPGEQYF. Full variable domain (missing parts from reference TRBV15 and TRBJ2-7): DAMVIQNPRYQVTQFGKPVTLSCSQTLNHNVMYWYQQKSSQAPKLLFHYYDKDFNNEADTPDNFQSRRPNTSFCFLDIRSPGLGDTAMYLCATSRLAGGPGEQYFGPGTRLTVT.

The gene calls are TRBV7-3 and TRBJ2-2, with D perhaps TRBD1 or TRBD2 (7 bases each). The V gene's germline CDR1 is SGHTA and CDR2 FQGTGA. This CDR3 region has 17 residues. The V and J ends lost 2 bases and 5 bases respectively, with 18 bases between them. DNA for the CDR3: TGTGCCAGCAGCTTAGGGAGGGGGCCACCGTTAACCGGGGAGCTGTTTTTT. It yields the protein CASSLGRGPPLTGELFF.

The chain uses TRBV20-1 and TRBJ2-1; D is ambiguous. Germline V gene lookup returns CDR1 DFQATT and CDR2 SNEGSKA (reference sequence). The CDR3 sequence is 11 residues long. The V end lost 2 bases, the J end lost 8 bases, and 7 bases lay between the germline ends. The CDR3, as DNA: TGCAGTGCTAGAACCCGGGATGAGCAGTTCTTC. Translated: CSARTRDEQFF.

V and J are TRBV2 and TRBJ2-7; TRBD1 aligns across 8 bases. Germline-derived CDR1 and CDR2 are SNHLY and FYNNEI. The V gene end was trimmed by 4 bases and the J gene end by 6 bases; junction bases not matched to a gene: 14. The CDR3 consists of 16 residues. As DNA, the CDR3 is TGTGCCAGCAGTGTCAGGGGGCGCTTTCAACGGGGCGAGCAGTACTTC. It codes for CASSVRGRFQRGEQYF. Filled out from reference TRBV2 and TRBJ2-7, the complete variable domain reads EPEVTQTPSHQVTQMGQEVILRCVPISNHLYFYWYRQILGQKVEFLVSFYNNEISEKSEIFDDQFSVERPDGSNFTLKIRSTKLEDSAMYFCASSVRGRFQRGEQYFGPGTRLTVT.

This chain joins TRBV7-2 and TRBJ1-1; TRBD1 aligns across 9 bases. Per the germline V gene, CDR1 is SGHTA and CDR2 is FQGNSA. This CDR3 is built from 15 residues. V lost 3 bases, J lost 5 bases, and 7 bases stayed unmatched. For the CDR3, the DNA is TGTGCCAGCAGCTTTACCGGGACAGGGATTACTGAAGCTTTCTTT. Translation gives CASSFTGTGITEAFF.

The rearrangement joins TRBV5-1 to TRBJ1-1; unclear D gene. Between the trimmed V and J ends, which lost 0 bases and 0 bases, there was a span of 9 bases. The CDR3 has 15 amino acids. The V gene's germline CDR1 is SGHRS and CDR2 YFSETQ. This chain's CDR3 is CASSLGSTMNTEAFF. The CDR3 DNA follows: TGCGCCAGCAGCTTGGGCTCTACCATGAACACTGAAGCTTTCTTT.

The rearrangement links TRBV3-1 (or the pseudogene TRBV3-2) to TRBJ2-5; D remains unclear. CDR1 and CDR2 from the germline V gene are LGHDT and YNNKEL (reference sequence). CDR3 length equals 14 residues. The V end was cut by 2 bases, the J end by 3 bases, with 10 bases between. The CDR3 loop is CASSQSLFKETQYF. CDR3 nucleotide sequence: TGTGCCAGCAGCCAAAGTCTTTTTAAAGAGACCCAGTACTTC.

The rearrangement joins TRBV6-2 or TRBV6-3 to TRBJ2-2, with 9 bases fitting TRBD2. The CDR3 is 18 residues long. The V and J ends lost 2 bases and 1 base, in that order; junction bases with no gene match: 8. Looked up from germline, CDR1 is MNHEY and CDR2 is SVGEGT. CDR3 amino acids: CASSYVGPAGGNTGELFF. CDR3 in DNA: TGTGCCAGCAGTTACGTCGGGCCAGCGGGGGGGAACACCGGGGAGCTGTTTTTT.

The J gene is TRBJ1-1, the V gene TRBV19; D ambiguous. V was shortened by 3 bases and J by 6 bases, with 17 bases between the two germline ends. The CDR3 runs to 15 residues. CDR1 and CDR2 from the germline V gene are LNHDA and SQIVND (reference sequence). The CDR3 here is CASSIQGLPVSEAFF. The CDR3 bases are TGTGCCAGTAGTATCCAAGGACTTCCGGTCTCTGAAGCTTTCTTT.

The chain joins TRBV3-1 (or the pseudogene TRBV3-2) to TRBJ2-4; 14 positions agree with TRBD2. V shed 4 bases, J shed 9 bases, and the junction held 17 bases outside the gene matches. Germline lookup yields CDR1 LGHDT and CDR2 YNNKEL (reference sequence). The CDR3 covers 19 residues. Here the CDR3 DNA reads TGTGCCAGCAGCCCCGCCCCACAGGGACCGGGACTAGCGGGAGTCATTCAGTACTTC. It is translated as CASSPAPQGPGLAGVIQYF.

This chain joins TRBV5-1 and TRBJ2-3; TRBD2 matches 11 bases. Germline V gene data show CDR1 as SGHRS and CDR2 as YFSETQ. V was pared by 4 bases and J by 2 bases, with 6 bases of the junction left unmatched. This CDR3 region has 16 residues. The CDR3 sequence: CASSETSGSVTDTQYF. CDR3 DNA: TGCGCCAGCAGCGAAACTAGCGGGAGCGTCACAGATACGCAGTATTTT.

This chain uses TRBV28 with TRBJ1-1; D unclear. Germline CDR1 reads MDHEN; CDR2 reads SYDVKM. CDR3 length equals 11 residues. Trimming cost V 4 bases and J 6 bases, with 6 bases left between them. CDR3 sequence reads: CASSSRAEAFF. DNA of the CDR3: TGTGCCAGCAGTTCTCGGGCTGAAGCTTTCTTT. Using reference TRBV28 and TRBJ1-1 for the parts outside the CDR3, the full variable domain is DVKVTQSSRYLVKRTGEKVFLECVQDMDHENMFWYRQDPGLGLRLIYFSYDVKMKEKGDIPEGYSVSREKKERFSLILESASTNQTSMYLCASSSRAEAFFGQGTRLTVV.

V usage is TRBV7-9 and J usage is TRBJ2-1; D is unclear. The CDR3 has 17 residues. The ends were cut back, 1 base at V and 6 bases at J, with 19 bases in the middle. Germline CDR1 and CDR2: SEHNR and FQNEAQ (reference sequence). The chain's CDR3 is CASSLVFPAPRVNEQFF. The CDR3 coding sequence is TGTGCCAGCAGCTTAGTGTTTCCAGCTCCCCGCGTCAATGAGCAGTTCTTC.

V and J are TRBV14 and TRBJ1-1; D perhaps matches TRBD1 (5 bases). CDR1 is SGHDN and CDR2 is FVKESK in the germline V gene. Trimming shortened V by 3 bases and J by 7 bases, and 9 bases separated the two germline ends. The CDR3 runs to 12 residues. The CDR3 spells CASSQSGFEAFF. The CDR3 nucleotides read TGTGCCAGCAGCCAGTCAGGGTTTGAAGCTTTCTTT.